The 2 T cell receptor beta chains presented below share a single source sample, sequenced in a study of monozygotic twins with inflammatory bowel disease. TCRdb re-called the 5' RACE reads and catalogs CDR3 proteins one per entry, DNA excluded. With some 200,000 distinct CDR3 sequences in the sample, the ten largest clones hold less than 9%. Sequencing was done on a sample of blood. The receptors shown here come from a human donor with ulcerative colitis or Crohn's disease, or a healthy co-twin of an affected twin (not recorded which).

The chain employs TRBV6-1 and TRBJ2-5; TCRdb returns TRBD2, unconfirmable since there is no DNA. CDR1 and CDR2 from the germline V gene are MNHNS and SASEGT. The CDR3 contains 15 residues. CDR3 loop: CASSTRRGDQETQYF.

The chain couples TRBV7-2 to TRBJ1-2. Germline V gene sequence: CDR1 SGHTA, CDR2 FQGNSA. This CDR3 spans 11 amino acids. The CDR3 here is CASSPAYGYTF.